The subject of this entry is one TCR beta chain. Its binding antigen is unknown. No base quality values were provided; no much bigger clone lies one nucleotide off. These data are taken from a study of Ad26.COV2.S vaccination and SARS-CoV-2 variants (dated by TCRdb to about 2021). For context, the study as a whole: Donors in the vaccine arm were drawn from COV1001, a phase I-IIa trial of Ad26.COV2.S in healthy adults that was multicentre, randomized, double-blind and placebo-controlled. Blinding of investigators to trial group allocation was maintained during experiments and outcome assessment. Ad26.COV2.S was administered intramuscularly at a dose of 5x10^10 or 1x10^11 viral particles, either as one shot or as two shots given 56 days apart. TCRbeta repertoire sequencing was used to assess the specificity and breadth of SARS-CoV-2-reactive T cell receptors after Ad26.COV2.S vaccination. Trial participants were randomized into five groups of five, in which low-dose or high-dose Ad26.COV2.S was given once or twice, or placebo was given on both occasions. A total of around 32 samples were included in the TCR-sequenced set, comprising roughly 19 Ad26.COV2.S vaccine recipients, 5 placebo recipients and 8 SARS-CoV-2 convalescent individuals.

The immunoSEQ Assay was the method used to sequence TCRbeta CDR3 regions. After extraction, genomic DNA underwent amplification by bias-controlled multiplex PCR, followed by high-throughput sequencing. Under the source paper's analysis protocol: To quantify the absolute abundance of every unique TCRbeta CDR3 region, sequences were collapsed and filtered. Usable DNA was measured by amplifying reference genes present in all nucleated cells, and TCRbeta template counts were normalized to that usable DNA to estimate T cell fraction. Repertoire TCRs were annotated as SARS-CoV-2-specific when V gene, CDR3 amino acid sequence and J gene were exactly matched to a known reactive TCR set. The reference SARS-CoV-2 TCR set was obtained from MIRA and was filtered for enrichment in COVID-19-positive ImmuneCODE repertoires, whereby public or cross-reactive TCRs were removed. Drawing on the MIRA antigens, annotated TCRs were analysed further at the level of specific ORF or position within ORF. Depth was the summed frequency of annotated unique rearrangements, while breadth was defined as annotated unique rearrangements over total unique productive rearrangements. Two-sided Wilcoxon rank-sum tests were used to compare TCR breadth between groups. TCRdb provides this immuneACCESS table in a form limited to in-frame rearrangements. Some clones are lacking; in checked studies, under half of them reflect an unresolved V gene, and why the rest are absent is not known. V and J calls and clone size are as listed in that table; D and trimming were resolved from the DNA. The sample table shows hundreds of thousands of clones, and 70% to 90% are seen once. The leading ten clones occupy nearly 1.5% of the sample.

The label giving this sample's treatment or condition can be read as: some 20 received Ad26.COV2.S at low or high dose, single or two shots; about five received placebo; per-sample allocation not given. For vaccine and placebo recipients, the sequenced repertoires came from samples collected on day 63 after the first injection. Cohort 1b enrolled 25 to 30 adults aged 18-55 years at a single site in Boston, USA, between 29 July and 7 August 2020. As a vaccine, Ad26.COV2.S was a replication-incompetent adenovirus type 26 vector that expressed a prefusion-stabilized SARS-CoV-2 spike protein derived from the original Wuhan strain. Study-level results and caveats: Compared with placebo recipients, Ad26.COV2.S recipients showed higher spike-specific TCR breadth (P = 0.0014). Vaccine and placebo recipients had similar non-spike TCR breadth, a finding consistent with the vaccine containing only spike. According to the authors, total T cell responses may have been underestimated by the TCR breadth and depth analyses. Substantial breadth of spike-specific CD8+ and CD4+ T cell responses was reported after vaccination. The study was not powered for comparison of responses between vaccine doses or regimens.

Spanning cysteine to phenylalanine, the CDR3 consists of 15 amino acids. Only the CDR3 DNA is retained, 45 bases long and in frame from the first base. V ends up 5 bases short and J 12 bases short, with an unmatched junction base count of 8. CDR1 and CDR2 (SGHAT, FQNNGV) derive from the germline V gene. The sequence joins TRBV11-2 to TRBJ2-1, with 15 middle bases fitting TRBD2. Sequencing was performed on peripheral blood, taken in a trial of Ad26.COV2.S vaccine versus placebo. The origin of this receptor is a person between 18 and 65 years old who received the Ad26.COV2.S COVID-19 vaccine or a placebo. The CDR3 reads as follows: CASSTGTSGRSGQFF. The DNA is as follows: TGTGCCAGCAGCACCGGGACTAGCGGGAGGAGTGGGCAGTTCTTC.